The rows below give T cell receptor beta chains drawn from one sample of a study of OX40 agonist ivuxolimab in advanced cancers. Sequencing was performed with immunoSEQ multiplex PCR; in TCRdb, only in-frame clones are kept and a portion is missing. The table lists some 85,000 clones, over 75% of them singletons. Sequences were derived from CD4+ or CD8+ T cells sorted from blood, sampled in a trial of the OX40 agonist ivuxolimab. Receptors originate from an adult with an advanced solid tumor such as melanoma, head and neck, liver or kidney cancer. The conserved cysteine and the conserved F or W are not part of the CDR3 here. A D gene is named only where the DNA matches it firmly.

j_call v_call d_call cdr3_aa
TRBJ2-1 TRBV28 TRBD2 ASSSTGLVFYNEQF
TRBJ1-1 TRBV5-5 - ASSLVATQTEAF
TRBJ1-2 TRBV28 - ASSTLDSSDGYT
TRBJ2-3 TRBV15 - ATSRNTVAATDTQY
TRBJ1-2 TRBV7-2 - ASSQDRDYGYT
TRBJ2-4 TRBV5-8 - ASSSPGLAKNIQY
TRBJ1-1 TRBV2 TRBD1 ASRGTGGFTEAF
TRBJ2-5 TRBV7-8 TRBD2 ASSLRLGLAAQETQY
TRBJ2-4 TRBV5-1 TRBD1 ASRATGGENIQY
TRBJ2-3 TRBV5-5 - ASSLVWDRTDTQY
TRBJ2-1 TRBV4-3 TRBD2 ASSQDWGGRSHNEQF
TRBJ1-5 TRBV6-4 - ASSVEGYSNQPQH
TRBJ2-4 TRBV18 - ASSPSSGLPKNIQY
TRBJ2-6 TRBV6-1 - ASSERPGQYSGANVLT
TRBJ2-7 TRBV9 - ASSPTAIGAYEQY
TRBJ2-5 TRBV19 TRBD1 ASSIGGTGAQETQY
TRBJ2-7 TRBV18 TRBD1 ASSPAGTASYEQY
TRBJ2-7 TRBV28 TRBD1 ASRTGSGEQY
TRBJ2-2 TRBV5-1 - ASSLMGPDTGELF
TRBJ2-3 TRBV7-2 TRBD2 ASSLTSPDTQY
TRBJ2-1 TRBV6-6 TRBD2 ASGRGAYNEQF
TRBJ1-5 TRBV5-7 - ASSFISGVGQPQH
TRBJ2-3 TRBV5-1 - ASSLWGRAPDTQY
TRBJ2-7 TRBV5-1 - ASSFGSNTYEQY
TRBJ2-3 TRBV6-5 - ASSYSRGLPTDTQY
TRBJ1-2 TRBV4-3 TRBD1 ASSRGTGNDGYT
TRBJ2-1 TRBV29-1 - SGIGDNEQF
TRBJ2-7 TRBV15 - ATSRDWGTPSGSVNEQY